The rows below give T cell receptor beta chains drawn from one sample of a study of CD8+CD57+ T cells in acquired aplastic anemia. TCRdb redid the calling of the reads with MiXCR, one entry per CDR3 protein. The sample yields some 92,000 distinct CDR3 sequences, about 67% seen once. The sequenced material came from sorted CD4+, CD8+, or CD8+CD57+ T cells (not recorded which) from PBMCs. The origin of the receptors is a human donor with aplastic anemia. Both conserved end residues are part of each CDR3. A D gene is named only where the DNA matches it firmly. Size is stated for part of the rows, as once, few or many counts, or as a class when the clone is expanded.

j_gene | abundance | d_gene | v_gene | CDR3nt | CDR3aa
TRBJ1-6 | . | TRBD1 | TRBV5-1 | TGCGCCAGCAGCCCATGGACAGGGGAATCACCCCTCCACTTT | CASSPWTGESPLHF
TRBJ1-6 | once | . | TRBV6-1 | TGTGCCAGCAGTCCGCGGACGGTGGCCGGTAATTCACCCCTCCACTTT | CASSPRTVAGNSPLHF
TRBJ2-1 | many | . | TRBV7-3 | TGTGCCAGCAGCTTAGCCGGAAACAATGAGCAGTTCTTC | CASSLAGNNEQFF
TRBJ2-3 | . | . | TRBV19 | TGTGCCAGTAGTATAGATCTATGGGGAGGAGGCACAGATACGCAGTATTTT | CASSIDLWGGGTDTQYF
TRBJ2-5 | . | . | TRBV4-1 | TGCGCCAGCAGCCAAGATCCAGGGGCGTGGGAGACCCAGTACTTC | CASSQDPGAWETQYF
TRBJ2-2 | few | TRBD1 | TRBV20-1 | TGCAGTGCTAGAGACCAGGAGACAGGGGACACCGGGGAGCTGTTTTTT | CSARDQETGDTGELFF
TRBJ1-6 | . | . | TRBV20-1 | TGCAGTGCACCCGAGGGGACGGCCTATAATTCACCCCTCCACTTT | CSAPEGTAYNSPLHF
TRBJ1-2 | . | . | TRBV9 | TGTGCCAGCACCCCATCTGGGGCCGGTGGCTACACCTTC | CASTPSGAGGYTF
TRBJ2-3 | . | . | TRBV7-2 | TGTGCCAGCAGCCTCTCGGCCGGGGATACGCAGTATTTT | CASSLSAGDTQYF
TRBJ2-7 | . | TRBD1 | TRBV12-5 | TGTGCTAGTGGCCCCGGACAGGGATCCTACGAGCAGTACTTC | CASGPGQGSYEQYF
TRBJ2-7 | . | TRBD2 | TRBV7-8 | TGTGCCAGCAGCTTAAGCCTAGCGGACTACGAGCAGTACTTC | CASSLSLADYEQYF
TRBJ2-1 | . | TRBD2 | TRBV11-1 | TGTGCCAGCACCGTACTAGCGGGATATGGGGATGAGCAGTTCTTC | CASTVLAGYGDEQFF
TRBJ2-3 | . | . | TRBV20-1 | TGCAGTGCTAGAGAGGAAGGGGCAGGGATGGACACAGATACGCAGTATTTT | CSAREEGAGMDTDTQYF
TRBJ2-3 | few | . | TRBV6-1 | TGTGCCAGCAGTCCCCGGGAATATACTAGCACAGATACGCAGTATTTT | CASSPREYTSTDTQYF
TRBJ1-1 | . | TRBD1 | TRBV7-2 | TGTGCCAGCAGCTTGACAGGGGGCTGGGCTGAAGCTTTCTTT | CASSLTGGWAEAFF
TRBJ2-7 | . | . | TRBV24-1 | TGTGCCACCAGTGATTTTCACGAAGGAATCTACGAGCAGTACTTC | CATSDFHEGIYEQYF
TRBJ2-3 | . | TRBD2 | TRBV19 | TGTGCCAGTAGGCGGACTAGCGCATCAGATACGCAGTATTTT | CASRRTSASDTQYF
TRBJ2-3 | . | . | TRBV20-1 | TGCAGTGCTAGGAAAGCGGATACGCAGTATTTT | CSARKADTQYF
TRBJ2-1 | . | . | TRBV7-2 | TGTGCCAGCAGTACGCGGGGGCTTGAGCAGTTCTTC | CASSTRGLEQFF
TRBJ2-5 | once | . | TRBV14 | TGTGCCAGCAGCCGCGTGGTTGGGGCGGGAATTGATGAGCAGTACTTC | CASSRVVGAGIDEQYF
TRBJ2-2 | many | . | TRBV9 | TGTGCCAGCAGCGTAGGCGGGGAGCTGTTTTTT | CASSVGGELFF
TRBJ2-1 | . | TRBD2 | TRBV4-2 | TGTGCCAGCAGCCCGGGACTAGCCCTCCTCTACAATGAGCAGTTCTTC | CASSPGLALLYNEQFF
TRBJ1-5 | once | TRBD1 | TRBV20-1 | TGCAGTGCGTACAGGGGGAGCAATCAGCCCCAGCATTTT | CSAYRGSNQPQHF
TRBJ1-2 | . | . | TRBV25-1 | TGTGCCAGCAGTGCTTGGACCTTACAGACATCCTATGGCTACACCTTC | CASSAWTLQTSYGYTF
TRBJ1-1 | . | . | TRBV10-3 | TGTGCCAGCGGGGCAACATGGAACACTGAAGCTTTCTTT | CASGATWNTEAFF
TRBJ2-7 | many | . | TRBV6-1 | TGTGCCAGCAGTGGTGGGAGGTACGAGCAGTACTTC | CASSGGRYEQYF
TRBJ2-5 | . | . | TRBV29-1 | TGCAGCGTGGCCCAGACAGTGGGGCAGACCCAGTACTTC | CSVAQTVGQTQYF
TRBJ2-6 | few | TRBD1 | TRBV24-1 | TGTGCCACCAGCAGGGGGCTGGGGTCCTCTGGGGCCAACGTCCTGACTTTC | CATSRGLGSSGANVLTF
TRBJ2-7 | . | . | TRBV7-2 | TGTGCCAGCAGCCAGGGGGTAACAGGGGCCCAAGGGACTCCCCCCGGGGAGCAGTACTTC | CASSQGVTGAQGTPPGEQYF
TRBJ2-1 | . | . | TRBV10-3 | TGTGCCATCAGTGGGAGGTTGGACAATGAGCAGTTCTTC | CAISGRLDNEQFF
TRBJ1-6 | few | TRBD1 | TRBV10-3 | TGTGCCATAAGAGACAGGGAGAGTTCACCCCTCCACTTT | CAIRDRESSPLHF
TRBJ1-1 | few | TRBD1 | TRBV20-1 | TGCAGTGCTAGAGATCCCAACCACGGACAGGGACAAGTGAAAGCTTTCTTT | CSARDPNHGQGQVKAFF
TRBJ1-5 | . | . | TRBV10-1 | TGCGCCAGCAGTATGGATAGCAATCAGCCCCAGCATTTT | CASSMDSNQPQHF
TRBJ1-6 | many | . | TRBV7-2 | TGTGCCAGCAGCTACCTTGACTTTAATTCACCCCTCCACTTT | CASSYLDFNSPLHF
TRBJ2-2 | . | TRBD2 | TRBV7-2 | TGTGCCAGCAGGGGACTAGCGGTAAACACCGGGGAGCTGTTTTTT | CASRGLAVNTGELFF
TRBJ1-3 | . | . | TRBV19 | TGTGCCAGTAGTAAACCAGGGCTGGACACCATATATTTT | CASSKPGLDTIYF
TRBJ2-1 | . | TRBD1 | TRBV20-1 | TGCAGTGCTTGGGACAGGGGCTACAATGAGCAGTTCTTC | CSAWDRGYNEQFF
TRBJ2-2 | once | . | TRBV9 | TGTGCCAGCAGCGTATGGGGTCCCGGGGAGCTGTTTTTT | CASSVWGPGELFF
TRBJ1-6 | . | TRBD1 | TRBV9 | TGTGCCAGCAGCGTAGCTACGGGACAGGGGGATTCACCCCTCCACTTT | CASSVATGQGDSPLHF
TRBJ2-5 | . | TRBD2 | TRBV6-5 | TGTGCCAGCAGTTGGGCTAGCGGGGGACCGGAGACCCAGTACTTC | CASSWASGGPETQYF
TRBJ2-7 | . | . | TRBV20-1 | TGCAGTGCTAGAGTAGACGCCTACGAGCAGTACTTC | CSARVDAYEQYF
TRBJ1-3 | many | . | TRBV5-6 | TGTGCCAGCAGCGCCGATTCTGGAAACACCATATATTTT | CASSADSGNTIYF
TRBJ1-2 | . | . | TRBV19 | TGTGCCAGTAGTATACGAGGGGCAGGCTACACCTTC | CASSIRGAGYTF
TRBJ1-6 | . | TRBD1 | TRBV2 | TGTGCCAGCGGAGGGGACAGGAGGAATTCACCCCTCCACTTT | CASGGDRRNSPLHF
TRBJ2-1 | once | . | TRBV29-1 | TGCAGCGTCCTTACTAGTTATGAGCAGTTCTTC | CSVLTSYEQFF
TRBJ1-1 | . | . | TRBV10-2 | TGCGCCACCTTCCCTGGGGGACGGAACACTGAAGCTTTCTTT | CATFPGGRNTEAFF
TRBJ2-3 | . | . | TRBV20-1 | TGCAGTGCTAGTTCTCCCGTGCCAGATACGCAGTATTTT | CSASSPVPDTQYF